This TCR beta chain emerged from a study of human thymus T cells. Repertoires were generated with immunoSEQ multiplex PCR, while TCRdb's copy carries only in-frame clones and drops some. Of tens of thousands of clones in the sample, roughly 96% were seen once. Thymic samples were excised during corrective heart operations. Those donating were healthy Finnish infants in corrective surgery for congenital heart defects. Trimming shortened V by 4 bases and J by 4 bases, and 16 bases separated the two germline ends. CDR3 length equals 16 residues. Broader study findings: V and J genes seemed to be used with bias in thymic and blood repertoires.

This clone was recorded once. Antigen: not known. The TCR sequence derives from a boy younger than two with a congenital heart defect but otherwise immunologically healthy. This chain links TRBV23-1 with TRBJ2-2, with a tentative D call TRBD1 (6 bases). TRBV23-1 is filed as an ORF, its function uncertain. The sequencing sample was made of thymus tissue. The CDR3 loop is CASSPCPDSRTGELFF. The CDR3 bases are TGCGCCAGCAGTCCTTGTCCGGACAGCCGCACCGGGGAGCTGTTTTTT.